Given below is one TCR beta chain in context. Germline-derived CDR1 and CDR2 are MNHNS and SASEGT. The CDR3 is 16 amino acids. Trimming took off 4 bases at V and 0 bases at J, with 13 bases between the two ends. Original processing methods: Amplification with reference gene primers provided the estimates of nucleated cell counts. This table comes from immunoSEQ multiplex PCR, and its TCRdb copy is limited to in-frame clones, with some not included. The V and J calls and clone size were taken over from that table, and D and trimming were inferred from the DNA. The sample contains about 200,000 clones, around 81% of which appear only once. These data come from a study of blood T cell repertoires in COVID-19. Study-wide context: The cDNA or gDNA used as material had been derived from T cells, B-cell-depleted T cells, or PBMCs.

The V and J genes are TRBV6-1 and TRBJ1-3; weak D call: TRBD1 (5 bases). Input material: peripheral blood. The source of this sequence is a man aged 55 to 69 with COVID-19, enrolled during active disease. The CDR3 DNA follows: TGTGCCAGCAGTGCACGACAGCAAAGCTCTGGAAACACCATATATTTT. This encodes CASSARQQSSGNTIYF.